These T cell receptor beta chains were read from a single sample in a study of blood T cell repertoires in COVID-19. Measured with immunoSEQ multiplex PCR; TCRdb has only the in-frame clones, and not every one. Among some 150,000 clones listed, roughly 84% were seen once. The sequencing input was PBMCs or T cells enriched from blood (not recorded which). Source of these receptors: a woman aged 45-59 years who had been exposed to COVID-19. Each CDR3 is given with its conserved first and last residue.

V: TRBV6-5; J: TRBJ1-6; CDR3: CASSYSTGGGSPLHF
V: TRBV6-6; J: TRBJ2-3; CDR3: CASSYSGGTGDTQYF
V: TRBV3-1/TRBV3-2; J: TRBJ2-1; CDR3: CASSQRGGYEQFF
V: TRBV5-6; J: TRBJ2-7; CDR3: CASSHRGLASTPNEQYF
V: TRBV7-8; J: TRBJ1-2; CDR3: CASSLVAGEYSYGYTF
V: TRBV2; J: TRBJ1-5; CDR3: CASSGEMGAHQPQHF
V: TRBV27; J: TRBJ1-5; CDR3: CASSLWGTEGGQPQHF
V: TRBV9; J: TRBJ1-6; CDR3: CASSVGIRDTDSPLHF
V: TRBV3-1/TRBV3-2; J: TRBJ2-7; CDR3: CASSLKQGSREQYF
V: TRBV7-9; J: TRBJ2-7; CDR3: CASSLTFNEQYF
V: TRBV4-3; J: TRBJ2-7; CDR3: CASSQDLGGGQVYEQYF
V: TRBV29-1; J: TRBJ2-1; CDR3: CSVLGGRAGNEQFF
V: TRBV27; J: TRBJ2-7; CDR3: CASSPLAGGQSEQYF
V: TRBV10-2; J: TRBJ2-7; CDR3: CASRTGGVSYEQYF
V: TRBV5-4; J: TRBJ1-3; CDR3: CASSSRATGNTIYF
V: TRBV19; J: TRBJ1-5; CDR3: CASSIFQGDNQPQHF
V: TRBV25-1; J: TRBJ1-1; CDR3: CASSVTGNTEAFF
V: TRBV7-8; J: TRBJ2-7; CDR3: CASSETGGRNEQYF
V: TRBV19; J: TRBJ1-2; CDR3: CASRVGVSGYTF
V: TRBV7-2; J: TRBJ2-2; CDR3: CASSLARGGGLTGELFF
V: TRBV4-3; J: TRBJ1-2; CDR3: CASSQGAAGDYGYTF
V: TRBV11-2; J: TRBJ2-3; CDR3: CASSLRGQGADTQYF
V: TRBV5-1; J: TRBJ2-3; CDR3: CASSSEGTGEKYF
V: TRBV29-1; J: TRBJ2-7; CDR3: CSVAGIGTESYEQYF
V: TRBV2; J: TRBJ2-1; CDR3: CASSDLGSYNEQFF
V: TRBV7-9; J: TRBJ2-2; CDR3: CASSFRTSGLNTGELFF
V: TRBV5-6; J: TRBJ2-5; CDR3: CASSLGRVGTQYF
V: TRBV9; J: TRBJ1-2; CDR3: CASSEGTGGGYTF
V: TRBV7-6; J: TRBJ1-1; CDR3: CASSLAMNTEAFF
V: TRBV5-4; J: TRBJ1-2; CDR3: CASSSQGTGGYTF
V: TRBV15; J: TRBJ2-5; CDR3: CATSRGGLGETQYF
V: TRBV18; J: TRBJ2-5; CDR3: CASSPSLGLAKETQYF
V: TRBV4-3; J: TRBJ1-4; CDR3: CASSFYRGTNEKLFF
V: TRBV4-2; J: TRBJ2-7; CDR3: CASSQDNLAGPGEQYF
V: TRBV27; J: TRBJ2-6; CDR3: CASSGTWGTQISGANVLTF